These T cell receptor beta chains were read from a single sample in a study of response to subunit inactivated influenza vaccine. TCRdb reanalysed the RT-PCR reads using MiXCR and keeps one entry per CDR3 protein. Of about 570,000 distinct CDR3 sequences in the sample, over 9% were seen once. These sequences were also reported in another study, on T cells expressing NK-cell markers.

The specimen was PBMCs from blood, collected on the day of vaccination. All receptors derive from a man aged 45 to 65 who received an inactivated influenza vaccine. Each CDR3 is given with its conserved first and last residue. D genes are given only for firm matches. Size is omitted from some rows. Given values are once, few, many or a class for expanded clones.

d_gene	abundance	v_gene	j_gene	CDR3aa	CDR3nt
TRBD1	few	TRBV6-6	TRBJ1-4	CASSPTGVEKLFF	TGTGCCAGCAGTCCGACAGGGGTTGAAAAACTGTTTTTT
NA	few	TRBV24-1	TRBJ2-3	CATSDLGNDVGDTQYF	TGTGCCACCAGTGATTTGGGGAACGACGTTGGGGATACGCAGTATTTT
TRBD1	NA	TRBV11-2	TRBJ1-1	CASSPGTAYTEAFF	TGTGCCAGCAGCCCAGGGACAGCTTACACTGAAGCTTTCTTT
NA	once	TRBV5-1	TRBJ1-2	CASSVPGNYGYTF	TGCGCCAGCAGCGTGCCAGGGAACTATGGCTACACCTTC
NA	NA	TRBV18	TRBJ1-4	CASSPLTVGNEKLFF	TGTGCCAGCTCACCGCTAACCGTCGGTAATGAAAAACTGTTTTTT
NA	few	TRBV7-9	TRBJ2-1	CASSLVLTYNEQFF	TGTGCCAGCAGCTTAGTTCTTACCTACAATGAGCAGTTCTTC
NA	NA	TRBV10-3	TRBJ2-1	CAISDRGTYNEQFF	TGTGCCATCAGTGACAGGGGCACCTACAATGAGCAGTTCTTC
NA	many	TRBV7-2	TRBJ1-2	CASSPSRVDYGYTF	TGTGCCAGCAGCCCCTCGAGGGTGGACTATGGCTACACCTTC
NA	NA	TRBV7-8	TRBJ1-5	CASSLAGLGRNQPQHF	TGTGCCAGCAGCTTAGCGGGGCTGGGACGCAATCAGCCCCAGCATTTT
NA	few	TRBV5-1	TRBJ2-6	CASSQGLLASGANVLTF	TGCGCCAGCAGCCAGGGTCTTCTCGCGTCTGGGGCCAACGTCCTGACTTTC
TRBD1	few	TRBV5-1	TRBJ2-4	CASSYWTGGAAKNIQYF	TGCGCCAGCAGCTATTGGACAGGGGGCGCCGCCAAAAACATTCAGTACTTC
NA	many	TRBV12-3/TRBV12-4	TRBJ2-1	CASTPGQGGYNEQFF	TGTGCCAGCACGCCGGGCCAAGGGGGTTACAATGAGCAGTTCTTC
TRBD1	few	TRBV20-1	TRBJ1-2	CSAPEGGTDYGYTF	TGCAGTGCCCCGGAGGGGGGGACAGACTATGGCTACACCTTC
TRBD2	NA	TRBV7-8	TRBJ2-1	CASSSRRGEIQNEQFF	TGTGCCAGCAGCTCAAGGCGGGGGGAGATCCAGAATGAGCAGTTCTTC
NA	few	TRBV4-3	TRBJ2-3	CASSQDWSVGTDTQYF	TGCGCCAGCAGCCAAGATTGGAGTGTAGGGACAGATACGCAGTATTTT
NA	NA	TRBV19	TRBJ2-1	CASSTVGDIGEQFF	TGTGCCAGTAGTACGGTAGGCGATATCGGTGAGCAGTTCTTC
NA	NA	TRBV28	TRBJ2-2	CASSLPGYDTGELFF	TGTGCCAGCAGTTTGCCAGGATACGACACCGGGGAGCTGTTTTTT
NA	few	TRBV21-1	TRBJ1-5	CASSKEGGNQPQHF	TGTGCCAGCAGCAAAGAGGGGGGCAATCAGCCCCAGCATTTT
NA	NA	TRBV5-1	TRBJ2-5	CASSLGVYPETQYF	TGCGCCAGCAGCTTGGGGGTCTACCCAGAGACCCAGTACTTC
NA	NA	TRBV5-5	TRBJ2-7	CASSQIPYEQYF	TGTGCCAGCAGCCAAATCCCCTACGAGCAGTACTTC
NA	many	TRBV18	TRBJ2-7	CASSPTGRGTYEQYF	TGTGCCAGCTCACCGACAGGGCGGGGGACCTACGAGCAGTACTTC
TRBD2	NA	TRBV10-3	TRBJ2-5	CAISTSGTSYQETQYF	TGTGCCATCAGTACTAGCGGGACATCGTACCAAGAGACCCAGTACTTC
NA	many	TRBV12-3/TRBV12-4	TRBJ2-7	CASRDRGEQYF	TGTGCCAGCAGGGATCGGGGTGAGCAGTACTTC
TRBD1	few	TRBV20-1	TRBJ2-7	CSARVMGQASYEQYF	TGCAGTGCTAGAGTTATGGGACAGGCCTCCTACGAGCAGTACTTC
TRBD2	NA	TRBV11-2	TRBJ2-3	CVSRDSGARDTQYF	TGTGTCAGCAGGGATAGCGGGGCGCGGGATACGCAGTATTTT
NA	many	TRBV6-5	TRBJ1-2	CASSHTGGSNYGYTF	TGTGCCAGCAGTCACACCGGGGGCAGTAACTATGGCTACACCTTC
NA	NA	TRBV5-5	TRBJ1-6	CASSLSINSPLHF	TGTGCCAGCAGCTTGTCCATTAATTCACCCCTCCACTTT
NA	few	TRBV6-2/TRBV6-3	TRBJ2-5	CASSFLPDGETQYF	TGTGCCAGCAGTTTCTTGCCGGACGGAGAGACCCAGTACTTC
NA	few	TRBV21-1	TRBJ1-5	CASSKVAKGDQPQHF	TGTGCCAGCAGCAAAGTAGCCAAGGGGGATCAGCCCCAGCATTTT
NA	few	TRBV5-1	TRBJ2-7	CASSQRPGSYYEQYF	TGCGCCAGCAGCCAACGCCCCGGGTCCTACTACGAGCAGTACTTC
TRBD1	NA	TRBV5-1	TRBJ2-7	CASSLFSTTGGAYEQYF	TGCGCCAGCAGCCTCTTTTCTACGACAGGGGGTGCCTACGAGCAGTACTTC
NA	many	TRBV29-1	TRBJ2-3	CSVGGAPADTQYF	TGCAGCGTTGGAGGGGCGCCGGCAGATACGCAGTATTTT
TRBD1	NA	TRBV11-1	TRBJ2-7	CASSFGGTGSYEQYF	TGTGCCAGCAGCTTCGGCGGGACAGGTTCTTACGAGCAGTACTTC
NA	few	TRBV3-1	TRBJ2-1	CASSQDVGLSTEQFF	TGTGCCAGCAGCCAAGACGTGGGGCTTAGCACCGAGCAGTTCTTC
NA	NA	TRBV7-6	TRBJ2-3	CASSPTPQPGGYTDTQYF	TGTGCCAGCAGCCCGACTCCCCAACCTGGAGGTTACACAGATACGCAGTATTTT
NA	few	TRBV6-1	TRBJ1-3	CASSEGGVRGNTIYF	TGTGCCAGCAGTGAGGGGGGGGTAAGAGGAAACACCATATATTTT
TRBD1	NA	TRBV10-3	TRBJ2-7	CAISATGTGGLEQYF	TGTGCCATCAGTGCGACCGGGACAGGGGGTCTCGAGCAGTACTTC
NA	NA	TRBV11-1	TRBJ2-7	CASDGWRASYEQYF	TGTGCCAGCGATGGCTGGCGGGCCTCCTACGAGCAGTACTTC
NA	NA	TRBV15	TRBJ2-1	CATSRDQGFSNERFF	TGTGCCACCAGCAGAGATCAGGGGTTTAGCAATGAGCGGTTCTTC
TRBD1	many	TRBV12-3/TRBV12-4	TRBJ1-5	CASSQDRGRNQPQHF	TGTGCCAGCAGCCAGGACAGGGGGAGGAATCAGCCCCAGCATTTT
NA	few	TRBV5-5	TRBJ1-1	CASTLRGANTEAFF	TGTGCCAGCACCTTGCGAGGGGCGAACACTGAAGCTTTCTTT
NA	few	TRBV4-1	TRBJ2-7	CASSQVRQGSYEQYF	TGCGCCAGCAGCCAAGTAAGACAAGGCTCCTACGAGCAGTACTTC
NA	many	TRBV20-1	TRBJ2-5	CSARQILGQETQYF	TGCAGTGCTAGACAGATCTTGGGGCAAGAGACCCAGTACTTC
NA	NA	TRBV4-3	TRBJ2-2	CASSPADAGELFF	TGCGCCAGCAGCCCCGCGGACGCCGGGGAGCTGTTTTTT
NA	NA	TRBV7-2	TRBJ2-7	CASSLSAGRNEQYF	TGTGCCAGCAGCTTATCAGCGGGTAGGAACGAGCAGTACTTC
TRBD2	NA	TRBV29-1	TRBJ2-1	CSVEGTREINEQFF	TGCAGCGTTGAGGGGACTAGGGAGATCAATGAGCAGTTCTTC
TRBD2	few	TRBV7-9	TRBJ2-3	CASSLVGLAGVKDTQYF	TGTGCCAGCAGCTTAGTTGGATTAGCGGGAGTCAAAGATACGCAGTATTTT
NA	NA	TRBV9	TRBJ2-5	CASSGTPRETQYF	TGTGCCAGCAGCGGTACCCCGCGGGAGACCCAGTACTTC
NA	few	TRBV7-9	TRBJ2-7	CASSFSVGKNSYEQYF	TGTGCCAGCAGCTTCTCAGTCGGTAAGAATTCCTACGAGCAGTACTTC
NA	few	TRBV6-2/TRBV6-3	TRBJ1-1	CASSYNLWGGLNTEAFF	TGTGCCAGCAGTTATAATCTCTGGGGGGGTCTGAACACTGAAGCTTTCTTT
NA	few	TRBV19	TRBJ2-7	CASSTGTHYEQYF	TGTGCCAGTAGTACCGGGACACACTACGAGCAGTACTTC
NA	few	TRBV29-1	TRBJ1-2	CSARTDELGYTF	TGCAGCGCAAGGACAGACGAGCTTGGCTACACCTTC
NA	NA	TRBV7-9	TRBJ2-5	CASSVFRAETQYF	TGTGCCAGCAGCGTCTTCAGGGCAGAGACCCAGTACTTC
NA	NA	TRBV10-3	TRBJ2-7	CAISESYRNTYEQYF	TGTGCCATCAGTGAAAGTTACCGAAACACCTACGAGCAGTACTTC
TRBD1	few	TRBV12-3/TRBV12-4	TRBJ2-2	CASSFPDRATGELFF	TGTGCCAGCAGTTTCCCGGACAGGGCCACCGGGGAGCTGTTTTTT
TRBD2	many	TRBV4-2	TRBJ2-3	CASSQDLRASGGYTDTQYF	TGTGCCAGCAGCCAAGATCTCCGTGCTAGCGGGGGCTACACAGATACGCAGTATTTT